The 8 T cell receptor beta chains below were found in one sample sequenced in a study of T-cell memory formation after mild COVID-19 (dated by TCRdb to the early 2020s). Preparation of the library involved 5' RACE. Sequencing instrument: Illumina NovaSeq 6000. Starting from the raw public reads, TCRdb applied fastp trimming at Q25, assembled clones with MiXCR and retained in-frame beta chains. Rows with a matching CDR3 protein are joined into one entry that keeps the most common DNA and genes. Here the sample has more than 250,000 distinct CDR3 sequences; about 16% occur a single time. Roughly 24% of the sample is taken by the ten largest. Material for sequencing was PBMCs or a T cell subset sorted from them (not recorded which). The receptor source for this set is a man between 18 and 29 years old who had mild COVID-19 (a few samples of this study predate the infection). The sample titles of this study are shuffled in the database, so cell type and time point are left out; the donor was told from shared clones.

This chain connects TRBV5-5 to TRBJ2-3; 7 nucleotides agree with TRBD1. The V and J ends lost 5 bases and 0 bases, in that order; junction bases with no gene match: 9. Germline values: CDR1 SGHKS, CDR2 YYEKEE (reference sequence). The CDR3 contains 16 residues. The CDR3 region has the DNA TGTGCCAGCAGACCACCCGGGACAGCTAGCACAGATACGCAGTATTTT. Its translation is CASRPPGTASTDTQYF.

This clonotype was counted between two and nine times. The V and J genes are TRBV12-3 or TRBV12-4 and TRBJ2-7; D unclear. The CDR3 covers 14 residues. V was cut by 4 bases and J by 5 bases, with 15 bases left in between. The CDR3 region is CASSSQRDPDEQYF. For the CDR3, the DNA is TGTGCCAGCAGTTCCCAAAGGGATCCAGACGAGCAGTACTTC.

The table lists this clonotype with a few counts. J is TRBJ2-4 and V is TRBV29-1, with D unresolved. CDR3 size: 12 residues. Germline loops: CDR1 SQVTM, CDR2 ANQGSEA. The V and J ends lost 1 base and 7 bases respectively, with 8 bases between them. CDR3 nucleotides: TGCAGCGTTGAAGGGGATGGGAACATTCAGTACTTC. Translating gives CSVEGDGNIQYF.

V gene TRBV5-1 combines with J gene TRBJ2-5; D ambiguous. V was trimmed by 4 bases and J by 1 base, leaving 11 bases between them. Germline loops: CDR1 SGHRS, CDR2 YFSETQ. The CDR3 runs to 14 residues. CDR3 nucleotide sequence: TGCGCCAGCAGCCCAACAGTCGCCCAAGAGACCCAGTACTTC. Translation gives CASSPTVAQETQYF.

V and J are TRBV5-1 and TRBJ1-2, with D possibly matching TRBD1 (5 bases). The CDR3 has 14 residues. Germline values: CDR1 SGHRS, CDR2 YFSETQ. Trimming removed 3 bases at V and 7 bases at J, with 16 bases between. The CDR3 spells CASSSQGVLGGYTF. Here the CDR3 DNA reads TGCGCCAGCAGCTCTCAGGGCGTTTTGGGTGGCTACACCTTC.

In its sample, this clonotype was seen a few times. The CDR3 sequence: CAIHGGLGDTQYF. CDR3 bases: TGTGCCATCCATGGGGGGCTCGGAGATACGCAGTATTTT. This rearrangement joins TRBV7-9 to TRBJ2-3, with D perhaps given as TRBD1 or TRBD2 (6 bases each). Germline lookup yields CDR1 SEHNR and CDR2 FQNEAQ (reference sequence). V dropped 10 bases and J dropped 5 bases, with 16 bases sitting between them. The CDR3 runs 13 residues.

The chain combines TRBV9 with TRBJ1-1, with D maybe TRBD1 (6 bases). The CDR3 is 16 amino acids. The V and J ends lost 3 bases and 0 bases respectively, with 15 bases between them. Germline loops: CDR1 SGDLS, CDR2 YYNGEE. The CDR3 is CASSAGQGSLNTEAFF. CDR3 coding DNA: TGTGCCAGCAGCGCGGGACAAGGAAGTCTGAACACTGAAGCTTTCTTT.

CDR3 in amino acids: CASSLSRNNEQYV. The CDR3 DNA sequence: TGTGCCAGCAGCTTATCCAGGAACAACGAGCAGTACGTC. The chain couples TRBV7-8 to TRBJ2-7, with D unclear. Trimming cost V 2 bases and J 5 bases, with 10 bases left between them. Germline V gives CDR1 SGHVS, CDR2 FQNEAQ. This CDR3 contains 13 residues.